These 23 T cell receptor beta chains were sequenced from one sample in a study of follicular helper T cells after annual influenza vaccination. Stated time point: 2015-2016 season, pre-vaccination. The method was immunoSEQ multiplex PCR; TCRdb's version includes in-frame clones alone and lacks a portion of them. This sample has over a thousand clones; around 82% occur once, and the top ten carry 2% to 2.5%. Sequenced material: CXCR5+ CD38+ circulating T follicular helper cells from blood, taken on the day of influenza vaccination. Subset of the sample: circulating Tfh, non-naive CD4+CXCR5+PD-1+ (ICOS+CD38+ or ICOS-CD38-). These receptors all stem from an adult who received the influenza vaccine.

This clone was seen more than once but under ten times. The rearrangement joins TRBV5-1 to TRBJ2-7; D is perhaps TRBD2 (6 bases). The V end was cut by 0 bases, the J end by 0 bases, with 10 bases between. In germline, CDR1 is SGHRS, CDR2 YFSETQ. The CDR3 length is 15 residues. The CDR3 bases are TGCGCCAGCAGCTTGGCCGCACTAGCCTCCTACGAGCAGTACTTC. This gives the protein CASSLAALASYEQYF.

This chain links TRBV5-1 with TRBJ2-5; D remains unclear. CDR3 size: 15 residues. CDR1 and CDR2 from the germline V gene are SGHRS and YFSETQ. V lost 0 bases, J lost 5 bases, and 14 bases lay in between. CDR3 coding DNA: TGCGCCAGCAGCTTGGCCTACGGCCGAGTGGAGACCCAGTACTTC. This gives the protein CASSLAYGRVETQYF. Together with reference TRBV5-1 and TRBJ2-5, the CDR3 gives the full variable domain: KAGVTQTPRYLIKTRGQQVTLSCSPISGHRSVSWYQQTPGQGLQFLFEYFSETQRNKGNFPGRFSGRQFSNSRSEMNVSTLELGDSALYLCASSLAYGRVETQYFGPGTRLLVL.

V gene TRBV18 combines with J gene TRBJ2-1, with a possible D match to TRBD2 (7 bases). This CDR3 has 14 amino acids. V was trimmed by 5 bases and J by 5 bases, leaving 13 bases between them. The germline V gene encodes CDR1 KGHSH and CDR2 LQKENI. CDR3 protein: CASSALGGDNEQFF. CDR3 sequence (DNA): TGTGCCAGCTCAGCGCTAGGGGGGGACAATGAGCAGTTCTTC.

The V and J genes are TRBV7-9 and TRBJ1-2; D unresolved. Trimming removed 4 bases from V and 6 bases from J, with 21 bases in between. The CDR3 runs to 16 residues. CDR1 SEHNR and CDR2 FQNEAQ come from the germline V gene (reference sequence). CDR3 DNA: TGTGCCAGCAGCTGGTCAACGGCGGCAGGCCCCAATGGCTACACCTTC. It translates to CASSWSTAAGPNGYTF.

The rearrangement links TRBV5-6 to TRBJ1-4; tentatively, D is TRBD1 (6 bases). Germline CDR1 and CDR2: SGHDT and YYEEEE. The V gene lost 2 bases and the J gene lost 4 bases, with 6 bases spanning the gap. This CDR3 is built from 13 residues. Here the CDR3 reads CASSLQGNEKLFF. Written as DNA, the CDR3 is TGTGCCAGCAGCTTACAGGGTAATGAAAAACTGTTTTTT.

V gene TRBV11-2 combines with J gene TRBJ2-5; unclear D gene. The CDR3 extends over 13 amino acids. V lost 6 bases and J lost 5, with 13 bases in between. Germline CDR1 reads SGHAT; CDR2 reads FQNNGV. The CDR3 DNA reads TGTGCCAGCAGTCGGTCCTACACGGAGACCCAGTACTTC. Translation gives CASSRSYTETQYF.

This rearrangement joins TRBV15 to TRBJ1-3, with D maybe TRBD1 (5 bases). This CDR3 has 16 amino acids. CDR1 LNHNV and CDR2 YYDKDF come from the germline V gene (reference sequence). V shed 3 bases and J shed 0 bases, with 12 bases lying between them. CDR3 sequence (DNA): TGTGCCACCAGCAGCAGACAGAAAAGCTCTGGAAACACCATATATTTT. Amino acids: CATSSRQKSSGNTIYF.

This clone was observed a few times. The chain carries TRBV7-9 and TRBJ2-3; D is ambiguous. Germline V gene sequence: CDR1 SEHNR, CDR2 FQNEAQ (reference sequence). V lost 2 bases, J lost 2 bases, and 11 bases lay in between. The CDR3 sequence is 15 residues long. The CDR3 loop reads CASSLSGQPTDTQYF. The DNA for the CDR3 is TGTGCCAGCAGCTTATCCGGCCAGCCCACAGATACGCAGTATTTT.

The gene calls are TRBV2 and TRBJ1-3; D remains unclear. Germline CDR1 reads SNHLY; CDR2 reads FYNNEI. V was clipped by 0 bases and J by 4 bases, with 1 base between them. This CDR3 has 12 residues. DNA for the CDR3: TGTGCCAGCAGTGAAGCAGGAAACACCATATATTTT. Translated: CASSEAGNTIYF.

CDR3 DNA sequence: TGCGCCAGCAGGCCGGGACAACCGAACACTGAAGCTTTCTTT. It translates to CASRPGQPNTEAFF. The chain carries TRBV5-1 and TRBJ1-1; possibly TRBD1 for D (6 bases). The CDR3 extends over 14 amino acids. The ends were cut back, 5 bases at V and 1 base at J, with 12 bases in the middle. Germline loops: CDR1 SGHRS, CDR2 YFSETQ.

V is TRBV5-1 and J is TRBJ1-2; 7 bases are a match to TRBD1. The CDR3 spans 13 residues. Trimming at V came to 0 bases and at J to 9 bases, leaving 5 bases not matched to a gene. CDR1 and CDR2 (germline): SGHRS, YFSETQ. DNA for the CDR3: TGCGCCAGCAGCTTGGACAGGGGATCGAGCTACACCTTC. This sequence encodes CASSLDRGSSYTF.

J is TRBJ1-2 and V is TRBV7-9; D gene uncertain. Germline V gene lookup returns CDR1 SEHNR and CDR2 FQNEAQ (reference sequence). Between the trimmed V and J ends, which lost 0 bases and 0 bases, there was a span of 8 bases. There are 15 residues in the CDR3. CDR3 loop: CASSLASGANYGYTF. The CDR3 DNA sequence: TGTGCCAGCAGCTTAGCCTCCGGGGCTAACTATGGCTACACCTTC.

This chain links TRBV7-2 with TRBJ2-7, with 9 nucleotides matching TRBD2. Trimming at V came to 3 bases and at J to 1 base, leaving 4 bases not matched to a gene. The CDR3 spans 15 residues. Germline V gives CDR1 SGHTA, CDR2 FQGNSA. This CDR3 is CASSLTSGDSYEQYF. The CDR3 region has the DNA TGTGCCAGCAGCTTGACTAGCGGCGATTCCTACGAGCAGTACTTC.

CDR3 residues: CATSRDLGTDTQYF. The CDR3 DNA follows: TGTGCCACCAGCAGAGATCTCGGCACAGATACGCAGTATTTT. V usage is TRBV15 and J usage is TRBJ2-3; D is unresolved. Germline V lookup: CDR1 LNHNV, CDR2 YYDKDF (reference sequence). With 0 bases removed from V and 1 base from J, the gap between germline ends came to 5 bases. The CDR3 totals 14 residues.

This clone was observed once. The chain carries TRBV7-8 and TRBJ1-1; tentatively, D is TRBD1 (5 bases). Looked up from germline, CDR1 is SGHVS and CDR2 is FQNEAQ. V was cut by 2 bases and J by 5 bases, with 12 bases left in between. The CDR3 consists of 14 residues. In DNA form, the CDR3 reads TGTGCCAGCAGCTTACAGGGATATCGAACTGAAGCTTTCTTT. Translated, it gives CASSLQGYRTEAFF.

This chain joins TRBV18 and TRBJ1-1; possible D gene TRBD1, 6 bases. CDR3 size: 15 residues. The V end was cut by 0 bases, the J end by 3 bases, with 11 bases between. Germline values: CDR1 KGHSH, CDR2 LQKENI. In nucleotides, the CDR3 is TGTGCCAGCTCACCACCGGCGGGGGCAGACACTGAAGCTTTCTTT. It translates to CASSPPAGADTEAFF.

This clone was detected a few times. This chain connects TRBV19 to TRBJ1-6; 9 bases fit TRBD1. Losses at the gene ends were 5 bases for V and 8 bases for J; bases not matched to a gene: 7. The CDR3 spans 15 residues. Germline-derived CDR1 and CDR2 are LNHDA and SQIVND (reference sequence). The CDR3 sequence is CASSPWDRVDSPLHF. Written as DNA, the CDR3 is TGTGCCAGTAGTCCGTGGGACAGGGTGGATTCACCCCTCCACTTT.

The gene calls are TRBV28 and TRBJ2-1; D is uncertain. The CDR3 loop spans 13 amino acids. Germline-derived CDR1 and CDR2 are MDHEN and SYDVKM. Trimming left V 7 bases short and J 8 bases short, with 15 bases between. CDR3 coding DNA: TGTGCCAGCAAAATCGGCGGTGGGGATGAGCAGTTCTTC. It specifies CASKIGGGDEQFF.

The chain recombines TRBV7-8 with TRBJ1-2; possible D gene TRBD1, 5 bases. The CDR3 spans 17 residues. The V gene's germline CDR1 is SGHVS and CDR2 FQNEAQ. Between the trimmed V and J ends, which lost 2 bases and 8 bases, there was a span of 24 bases. The CDR3 DNA reads as TGTGCCAGCAGCTTACGAGAACAGGCCGCTAAATCTGTCGGCTACACCTTC. Translated, it gives CASSLREQAAKSVGYTF.

The chain uses TRBV11-2 and TRBJ1-1, with 7 bases identical to TRBD1. V lost 5 bases and J lost 3; bases outside the gene matches: 6. Germline CDR1 is SGHAT and CDR2 is FQNNGV. CDR3 length equals 14 residues. The CDR3: CASSAQGLDTEAFF. CDR3 nucleotides: TGTGCCAGCAGCGCACAGGGGTTAGACACTGAAGCTTTCTTT.

For the CDR3, the DNA is TGTGCCAGCAGCTCCCTCGGGGGCGTTTACAATGAGCAGTTCTTC. Protein product: CASSSLGGVYNEQFF. This chain joins TRBV7-2 and TRBJ2-1; D possibly uses TRBD1 or TRBD2 (6 bases each). The CDR3 has 15 residues. V gave up 4 bases and J gave up 4 bases, with 14 bases separating them. Germline V gives CDR1 SGHTA, CDR2 FQGNSA.

CDR3 nucleotides: TGTGCCACCAGTCTTGGCCCGTCCCAAAATGAAAAACTGTTTTTT. Translation: CATSLGPSQNEKLFF. The chain has TRBV15 and TRBJ1-4; unclear D gene. Trimming pared 6 bases from V and 5 bases from J, leaving 16 bases between. Per the germline V gene, CDR1 is LNHNV and CDR2 is YYDKDF (reference sequence). The CDR3 covers 15 residues. Looking up the rest from reference TRBV15 and TRBJ1-4 gives the full variable domain: DAMVIQNPRYQVTQFGKPVTLSCSQTLNHNVMYWYQQKSSQAPKLLFHYYDKDFNNEADTPDNFQSRRPNTSFCFLDIRSPGLGDTAMYLCATSLGPSQNEKLFFGSGTQLSVL.

CDR3 sequence (DNA): TGTGCCAGCAGTCCCGGGGGACAGGGGGCGGTAGAGCAGTACTTC. Amino acid sequence: CASSPGGQGAVEQYF. The V call is TRBV28, the J call TRBJ2-7; 12 bases line up with TRBD1. This CDR3 has 15 amino acids. The J segment lost 7 bases and the V segment lost 5 bases, leaving 9 bases of the junction unmatched. Germline CDR1 is MDHEN and CDR2 is SYDVKM.